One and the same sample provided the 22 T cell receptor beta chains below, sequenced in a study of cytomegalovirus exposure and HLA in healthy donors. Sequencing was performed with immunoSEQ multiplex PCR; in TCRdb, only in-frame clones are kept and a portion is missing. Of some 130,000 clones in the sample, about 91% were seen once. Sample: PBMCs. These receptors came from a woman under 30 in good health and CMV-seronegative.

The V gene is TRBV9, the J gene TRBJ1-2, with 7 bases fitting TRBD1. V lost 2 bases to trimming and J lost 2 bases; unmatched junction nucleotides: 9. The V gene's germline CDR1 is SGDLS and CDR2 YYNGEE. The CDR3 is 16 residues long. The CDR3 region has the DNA TGTGCCAGCAGCGTCGACGACAGGGTGTCCAACTATGGCTACACCTTC. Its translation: CASSVDDRVSNYGYTF.

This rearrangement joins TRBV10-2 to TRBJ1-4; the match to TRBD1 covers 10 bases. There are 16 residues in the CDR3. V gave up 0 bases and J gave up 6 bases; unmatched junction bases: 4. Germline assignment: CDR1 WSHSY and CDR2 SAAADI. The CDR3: CASSESFGTGDEKLFF. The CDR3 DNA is TGCGCCAGCAGTGAGTCGTTTGGGACAGGGGATGAAAAACTGTTTTTT.

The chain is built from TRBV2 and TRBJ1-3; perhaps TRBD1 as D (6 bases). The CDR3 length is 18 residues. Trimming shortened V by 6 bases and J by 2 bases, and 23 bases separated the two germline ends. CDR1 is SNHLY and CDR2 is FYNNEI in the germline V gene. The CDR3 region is CASRRPRDKPLPGNTIYF. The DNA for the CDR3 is TGTGCCAGCAGAAGACCCCGGGACAAACCCCTCCCTGGAAACACCATATATTTT.

The CDR3 loop reads CASSSGLGVVTQYF. CDR3 DNA: TGTGCCAGCAGCTCAGGTCTCGGGGTTGTTACGCAGTATTTT. The chain recombines TRBV11-3 with TRBJ2-3; possible D gene TRBD2, 5 bases. V lost 4 bases and J lost 8, with 16 bases in between. CDR3 length: 14 residues. Germline V gene sequence: CDR1 SGHNT, CDR2 YENEEA.

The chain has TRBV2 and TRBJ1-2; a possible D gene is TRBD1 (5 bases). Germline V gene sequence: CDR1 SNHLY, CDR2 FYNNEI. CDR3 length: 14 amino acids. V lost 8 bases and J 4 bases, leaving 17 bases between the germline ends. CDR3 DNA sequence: TGTGCCAGCCGGGGGGAAGATCCCCTCTATGGCTACACCTTC. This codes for CASRGEDPLYGYTF.

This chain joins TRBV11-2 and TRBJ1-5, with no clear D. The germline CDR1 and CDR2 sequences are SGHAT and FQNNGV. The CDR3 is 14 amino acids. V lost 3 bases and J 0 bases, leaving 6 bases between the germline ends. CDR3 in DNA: TGTGCCAGCAGCTTCACAGATAGCAATCAGCCCCAGCATTTT. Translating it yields CASSFTDSNQPQHF.

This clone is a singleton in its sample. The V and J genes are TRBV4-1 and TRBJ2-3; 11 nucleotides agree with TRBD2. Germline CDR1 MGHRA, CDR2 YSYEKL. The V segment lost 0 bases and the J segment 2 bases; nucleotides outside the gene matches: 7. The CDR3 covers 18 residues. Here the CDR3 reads CASSQDPLAGGATDTQYF. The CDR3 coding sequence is TGCGCCAGCAGCCAAGACCCCCTAGCGGGGGGTGCCACAGATACGCAGTATTTT.

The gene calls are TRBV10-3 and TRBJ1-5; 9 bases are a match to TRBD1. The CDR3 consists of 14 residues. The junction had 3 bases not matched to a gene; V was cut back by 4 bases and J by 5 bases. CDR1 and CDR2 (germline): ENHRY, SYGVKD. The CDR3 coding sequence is TGTGCCATCAGTGGGGGACAGGGCTATCAGCCCCAGCATTTT. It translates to CAISGGQGYQPQHF.

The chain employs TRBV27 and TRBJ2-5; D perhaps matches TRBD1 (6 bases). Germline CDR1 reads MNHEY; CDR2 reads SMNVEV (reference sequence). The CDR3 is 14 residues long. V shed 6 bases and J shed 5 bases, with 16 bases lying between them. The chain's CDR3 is CASSYTQGPETQYF. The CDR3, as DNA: TGTGCCAGCAGCTACACACAGGGTCCCGAGACCCAGTACTTC.

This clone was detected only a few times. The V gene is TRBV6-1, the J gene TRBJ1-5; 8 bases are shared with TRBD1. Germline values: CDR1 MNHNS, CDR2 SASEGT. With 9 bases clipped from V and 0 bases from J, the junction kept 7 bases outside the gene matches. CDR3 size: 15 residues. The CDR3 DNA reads TGTGCCAGTTCGGGACAGGCCTATAGCAATCAGCCCCAGCATTTT. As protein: CASSGQAYSNQPQHF.

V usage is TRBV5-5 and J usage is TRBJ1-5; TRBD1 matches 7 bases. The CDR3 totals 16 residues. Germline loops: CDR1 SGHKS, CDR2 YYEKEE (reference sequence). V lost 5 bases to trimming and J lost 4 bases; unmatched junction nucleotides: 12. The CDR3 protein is CASRQSGTDDNQPQHF. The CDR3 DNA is TGTGCCAGCAGGCAATCCGGGACAGATGATAATCAGCCCCAGCATTTT.

This CDR3 is CASSSDRDSYNSPLHF. The CDR3 nucleotides are TGTGCCAGCAGTTCAGACCGGGACAGCTATAATTCACCCCTCCACTTT. The chain uses TRBV6-5 and TRBJ1-6, with 7 bases matching TRBD1. Trimming took 4 bases from V and 3 from J; bases not matched to a gene: 6. The CDR3 covers 16 residues. CDR1 is MNHEY and CDR2 is SVGAGI in the germline V gene.

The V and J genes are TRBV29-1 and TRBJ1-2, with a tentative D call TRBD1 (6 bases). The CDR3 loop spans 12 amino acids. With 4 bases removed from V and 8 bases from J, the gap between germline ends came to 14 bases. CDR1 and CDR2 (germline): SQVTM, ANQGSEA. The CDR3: CSVGDTKRGYTF. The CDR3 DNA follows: TGCAGCGTTGGGGACACCAAGAGAGGCTACACCTTC.

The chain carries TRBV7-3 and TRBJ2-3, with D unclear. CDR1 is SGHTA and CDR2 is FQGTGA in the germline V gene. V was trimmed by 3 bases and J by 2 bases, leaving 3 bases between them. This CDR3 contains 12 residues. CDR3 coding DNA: TGTGCCAGCAGCTTGTACACAGATACGCAGTATTTT. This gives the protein CASSLYTDTQYF. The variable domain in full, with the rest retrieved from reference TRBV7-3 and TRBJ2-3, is GAGVSQTPSNKVTEKGKYVELRCDPISGHTALYWYRQSLGQGPEFLIYFQGTGAADDSGLPNDRFFAVRPEGSVSTLKIQRTERGDSAVYLCASSLYTDTQYFGPGTRLTVL.

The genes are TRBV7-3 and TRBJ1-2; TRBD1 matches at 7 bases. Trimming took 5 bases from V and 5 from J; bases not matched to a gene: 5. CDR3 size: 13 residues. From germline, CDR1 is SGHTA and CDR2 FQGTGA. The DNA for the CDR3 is TGTGCCAGCAGCGCGGGACAGTCATATGGCTACACCTTC. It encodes CASSAGQSYGYTF.

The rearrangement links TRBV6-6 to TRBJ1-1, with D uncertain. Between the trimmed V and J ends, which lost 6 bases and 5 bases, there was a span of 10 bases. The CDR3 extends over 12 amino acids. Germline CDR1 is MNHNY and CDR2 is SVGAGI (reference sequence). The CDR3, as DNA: TGTGCCAGCAGGGAGTCGGGAACTGAAGCTTTCTTT. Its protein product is CASRESGTEAFF.

The CDR3 DNA follows: TGTGCCAGCAGTGAAGAAGGGAGTACTGGAAACACCATATATTTT. It translates to CASSEEGSTGNTIYF. This chain links TRBV2 with TRBJ1-3; D uncertain. Germline V gene sequence: CDR1 SNHLY, CDR2 FYNNEI. V dropped 1 base and J dropped 2 bases, with 9 bases sitting between them. The CDR3 is 15 amino acids.

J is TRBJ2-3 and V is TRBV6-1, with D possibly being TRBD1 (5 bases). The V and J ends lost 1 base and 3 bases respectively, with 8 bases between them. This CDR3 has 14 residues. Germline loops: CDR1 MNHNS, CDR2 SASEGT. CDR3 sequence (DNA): TGTGCCAGCAGTGAAGGGCAGGGTACAGATACGCAGTATTTT. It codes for CASSEGQGTDTQYF.

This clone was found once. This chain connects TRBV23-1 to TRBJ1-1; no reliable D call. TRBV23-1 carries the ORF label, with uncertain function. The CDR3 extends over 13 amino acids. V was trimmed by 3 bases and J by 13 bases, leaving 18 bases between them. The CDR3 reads CASSHPGRTKLFF. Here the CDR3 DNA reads TGCGCCAGCAGTCATCCCGGGAGGACCAAGCTTTTCTTT.

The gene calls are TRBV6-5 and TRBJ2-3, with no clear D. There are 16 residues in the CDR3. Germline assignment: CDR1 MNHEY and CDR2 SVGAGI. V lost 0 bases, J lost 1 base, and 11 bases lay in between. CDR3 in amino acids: CASSYSNRGGTDTQYF. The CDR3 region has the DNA TGTGCCAGCAGTTACTCGAATAGAGGAGGCACAGATACGCAGTATTTT.

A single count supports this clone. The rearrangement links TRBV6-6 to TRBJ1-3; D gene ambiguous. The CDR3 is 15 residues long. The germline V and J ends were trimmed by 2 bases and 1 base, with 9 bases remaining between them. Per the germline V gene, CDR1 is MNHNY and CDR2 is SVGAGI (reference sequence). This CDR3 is CASSYAQASGNTIYF. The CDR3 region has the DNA TGTGCCAGCAGTTACGCTCAGGCTTCTGGAAACACCATATATTTT.

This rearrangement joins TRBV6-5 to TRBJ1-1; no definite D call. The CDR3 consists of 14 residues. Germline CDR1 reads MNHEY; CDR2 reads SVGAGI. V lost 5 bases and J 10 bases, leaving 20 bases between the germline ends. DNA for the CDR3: TGTGCCAGCAGTATCGACTTAACTAGTCGGGGAGCTTTCTTT. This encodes CASSIDLTSRGAFF.